The 31 T cell receptor beta chains presented below share a single source sample, sequenced in a study of cytomegalovirus exposure and HLA in healthy donors listed by TCRdb under 2017. To prepare the library, the immunoSEQ multiplex PCR assay was applied. For the multiplex PCR, a mixture combining 60 forward primers for TCR Vbeta segments and 13 reverse primers for TCR Jbeta segments was used. TCRdb mirrors the immuneACCESS table, restricted to in-frame sequences. Some clones are absent from its copies; in checked studies, under half trace to an unresolved V gene, and the reason for the others is unknown. The sample profile shows roughly 200,000 clones; over 65% of them were found once. Clones ranked in the top ten supply under 2.5% of the sample. Sequenced input: PBMCs. These receptors were taken from a man aged 55-75 years in good health and CMV-seronegative.

The genes are TRBV4-2 and TRBJ2-1, with 10 bases fitting TRBD1. The CDR3 loop spans 16 amino acids. The germline gives CDR1 LGHNA, CDR2 YNFKEQ. Germline trimming cut 5 bases from V and 2 bases from J; bases unmatched to any gene: 6. CDR3 sequence (DNA): TGTGCCAGCAGCACCGGACAGGGGGGGACCTACAATGAGCAGTTCTTC. Translation: CASSTGQGGTYNEQFF.

This chain joins TRBV6-1 and TRBJ1-2; TRBD1 matches at 10 bases. Germline V gene data show CDR1 as MNHNS and CDR2 as SASEGT. The length of the CDR3 is 15 residues. The V gene end was trimmed by 6 bases and the J gene end by 4 bases; junction bases not matched to a gene: 8. Here the CDR3 reads CASREGQGLVYGYTF. The CDR3 bases are TGTGCCAGCAGGGAGGGACAGGGGCTGGTCTATGGCTACACCTTC.

The CDR3 spells CASSQAFYSVLDEQFF. The DNA of the CDR3 is TGCGCCAGCAGCCAAGCCTTTTATTCAGTATTGGATGAGCAGTTCTTC. The chain employs TRBV4-3 and TRBJ2-1; no definite D call. CDR3 length: 16 residues. V lost 1 base, J lost 8 bases, and 18 bases lay in between. Germline loops: CDR1 LGHNA, CDR2 YSLEER.

The V and J genes are TRBV6-1 and TRBJ1-2; TRBD1 might be the D (5 bases). V was pared by 1 base and J by 9 bases, with 18 bases between. The CDR3 extends over 15 amino acids. CDR1 and CDR2 from the germline V gene are MNHNS and SASEGT. The CDR3 protein is CASSEVGVPLKRYTF. As DNA, the CDR3 is TGTGCCAGCAGTGAAGTAGGGGTTCCCTTAAAACGCTACACCTTC.

On this clone: Other nucleotide sequences from this sample produce the same CDR3. The chain employs TRBV19 and TRBJ1-1, with D uncertain. V was clipped by 2 bases and J by 0 bases, with 4 bases between them. The germline V gene has CDR1 LNHDA and CDR2 SQIVND (reference sequence). The CDR3 consists of 13 residues. In nucleotides, the CDR3 is TGTGCCAGTAGTATAATAATGAACACTGAAGCTTTCTTT. Its protein product is CASSIIMNTEAFF. Combining the CDR3 with reference TRBV19 and TRBJ1-1 gives the whole variable domain DGGITQSPKYLFRKEGQNVTLSCEQNLNHDAMYWYRQDPGQGLRLIYYSQIVNDFQKGDIAEGYSVSREKKESFPLTVTSAQKNPTAFYLCASSIIMNTEAFFGQGTRLTVV.

This clone was recorded once. J is TRBJ1-3 and V is TRBV15, with TRBD1 matching 10 bases. The junction had 5 bases not matched to a gene; V was cut back by 1 base and J by 8 bases. Germline V gene data show CDR1 as LNHNV and CDR2 as YYDKDF (reference sequence). The CDR3 sequence is 15 residues long. The CDR3: CATSRVGTGVDTIYF. The CDR3 coding sequence is TGTGCCACCAGCAGAGTAGGGACAGGGGTCGACACCATATATTTT.

J is TRBJ2-7 and V is TRBV5-5; 10 bases match TRBD1. This CDR3 contains 14 residues. V lost 4 bases to trimming and J lost 2 bases; unmatched junction nucleotides: 3. CDR1 is SGHKS, CDR2 YYEKEE, per germline (reference sequence). In nucleotides, the CDR3 is TGTGCCAGCAGCCTAGGGACAGGGGCCTACGAGCAGTACTTC. Translating gives CASSLGTGAYEQYF.

The chain links TRBV5-1 to TRBJ1-3; possible D gene TRBD1, 6 bases. This CDR3 is 14 amino acids long. Trimming stripped 6 bases from V and 0 bases from J, with 10 bases between. In germline, CDR1 is SGHRS, CDR2 YFSETQ. For the CDR3, the DNA is TGCGCCAGCACCCAGGGGAGCTCTGGAAACACCATATATTTT. Encoded protein: CASTQGSSGNTIYF.

The rearrangement links TRBV13 to TRBJ2-6, with D perhaps matching TRBD1 (6 bases). This CDR3 is 19 amino acids long. Trimming removed 5 bases from V and 4 bases from J, with 24 bases in between. Germline values: CDR1 PRHDT, CDR2 FYEKMQ (reference sequence). CDR3 amino acids: CASSPIPGLQGGGANVLTF. CDR3 coding DNA: TGTGCCAGCAGCCCAATCCCGGGCCTACAGGGTGGCGGGGCCAACGTCCTGACTTTC.

J is TRBJ2-1 and V is TRBV14, with TRBD1 matching over 8 bases. The CDR3 covers 16 residues. The V segment lost 2 bases and the J segment 5 bases; nucleotides outside the gene matches: 8. Germline assignment: CDR1 SGHDN and CDR2 FVKESK. The chain's CDR3 is CASSQRRTGKDNEQFF. CDR3 sequence (DNA): TGTGCCAGCAGCCAACGACGGACAGGGAAGGACAATGAGCAGTTCTTC.

The rearrangement uses TRBV6-5 and TRBJ1-1; tentatively, D is TRBD1 (5 bases). V lost 6 bases, J lost 6 bases, and 11 bases lay in between. This CDR3 is 12 amino acids long. Germline-derived CDR1 and CDR2 are MNHEY and SVGAGI. CDR3 nucleotide sequence: TGTGCCAGCAGAGGGACTATCCCTGAAGCTTTCTTT. Protein product: CASRGTIPEAFF.

CDR3 DNA sequence: TGTGCCAGCAGCTTTGGCGGGAGGTACGAGCAGTACTTC. This codes for CASSFGGRYEQYF. The gene calls are TRBV7-2 and TRBJ2-7; 8 bases match TRBD2. V lost 3 bases to trimming and J lost 4 bases; unmatched junction nucleotides: 2. The CDR3 consists of 13 residues. Germline V gives CDR1 SGHTA, CDR2 FQGNSA.

The V gene is TRBV7-9, the J gene TRBJ2-7; D unresolved. Germline V lookup: CDR1 SEHNR, CDR2 FQNEAQ (reference sequence). The CDR3 sequence is 14 residues long. Trimming shortened V by 1 base and J by 1 base, and 8 bases separated the two germline ends. For the CDR3, the DNA is TGTGCCAGCAGCTTAGTGGCTCGTTCCTACGAGCAGTACTTC. Protein sequence: CASSLVARSYEQYF.

CDR3 residues: CASSGGDTQETQYF. The DNA of the CDR3 is TGTGCCAGCAGCGGCGGGGATACCCAAGAGACCCAGTACTTC. The chain couples TRBV5-4 to TRBJ2-5; perhaps TRBD2 as D (6 bases). This CDR3 is 14 amino acids long. Germline CDR1 and CDR2: SGHNT and YYREEE (reference sequence). Trimming took off 4 bases at V and 1 base at J, with 11 bases between the two ends.

V usage is TRBV2 and J usage is TRBJ2-4, with 12 nucleotides matching TRBD2. Germline values: CDR1 SNHLY, CDR2 FYNNEI. The CDR3 consists of 18 residues. With 2 bases clipped from V and 6 bases from J, the junction kept 11 bases outside the gene matches. CDR3 coding DNA: TGTGCCAGCAGTGAATTGCCTAGCGGGAGGGCCTGGGGAAACATTCAGTACTTC. The encoded protein is CASSELPSGRAWGNIQYF.

By its share, this clone is medium-sized. The chain uses TRBV9 and TRBJ1-1; D is perhaps TRBD1 (6 bases). Per germline, CDR1 SGDLS and CDR2 YYNGEE. The CDR3 extends over 15 amino acids. V lost 0 bases and J 4 bases, leaving 13 bases between the germline ends. The DNA of the CDR3 is TGTGCCAGCAGCGTAGAACCGACAGGAGGCACTGAAGCTTTCTTT. Translating it yields CASSVEPTGGTEAFF.

The chain employs TRBV2 and TRBJ1-4; TRBD1 is a possible D gene (5 bases). This CDR3 has 13 residues. Trimming cost V 2 bases and J 8 bases, with 9 bases left between them. CDR1 is SNHLY, CDR2 FYNNEI, per germline. CDR3 bases: TGTGCCAGCAGTGAACAGGGTGACGAAAAACTGTTTTTT. It translates to CASSEQGDEKLFF.

The V gene is TRBV7-9, the J gene TRBJ1-4; D perhaps matches TRBD1 (6 bases). The ends were cut back, 5 bases at V and 4 bases at J, with 11 bases in the middle. Germline-derived CDR1 and CDR2 are SEHNR and FQNEAQ (reference sequence). The CDR3 sequence is 14 residues long. CDR3 DNA sequence: TGTGCCAGCAGCAGGGACATCAATAATGAAAAACTGTTTTTT. Its protein is CASSRDINNEKLFF.

The V and J genes are TRBV2 and TRBJ2-7; 11 nucleotides align to TRBD2. Germline V gene data show CDR1 as SNHLY and CDR2 as FYNNEI. The junction had 6 bases not matched to a gene; V was cut back by 7 bases and J by 1 base. This CDR3 is 15 amino acids long. In nucleotides, the CDR3 is TGTGCCAGCAACCTAGCGGGAGGTGCATCCTACGAGCAGTACTTC. Translation: CASNLAGGASYEQYF.

This clone was recorded once. The J gene is TRBJ1-6, the V gene TRBV6-1, with D tentatively TRBD1 (5 bases). Germline loops: CDR1 MNHNS, CDR2 SASEGT. The CDR3 covers 15 residues. V dropped 6 bases and J dropped 14 bases, with 23 bases sitting between them. The CDR3 here is CASRGQGHLAETLHF. The CDR3 DNA follows: TGTGCCAGCAGGGGCCAGGGTCATTTGGCGGAAACCCTCCACTTT.

CDR3 DNA: TGTGCCAGCAGCTTGGACACGGGGGTGGCCACTGAAGCTTTCTTT. This translates into CASSLDTGVATEAFF. This chain links TRBV5-6 with TRBJ1-1; a weak D match, TRBD1 (5 bases). V was trimmed by 0 bases and J by 4 bases, leaving 13 bases between them. CDR1 is SGHDT, CDR2 YYEEEE, per germline. The CDR3 totals 15 residues.

This chain links TRBV29-1 with TRBJ2-2; the D is unclear. The germline CDR1 and CDR2 sequences are SQVTM and ANQGSEA. The CDR3 runs to 11 residues. The V and J ends lost 0 bases and 8 bases respectively, with 4 bases between them. The CDR3 nucleotides are TGCAGCGTTGAAGAAGCGGGGGAGCTGTTTTTT. This sequence encodes CSVEEAGELFF.

The gene calls are TRBV5-4 and TRBJ1-3, with D possibly being TRBD1 (6 bases). Germline V gives CDR1 SGHNT, CDR2 YYREEE (reference sequence). This CDR3 contains 15 residues. The ends were cut back, 7 bases at V and 0 bases at J, with 14 bases in the middle. CDR3 region: CASSPDRLSGNTIYF. The CDR3 DNA sequence: TGTGCCAGCTCACCTGACAGGCTCTCTGGAAACACCATATATTTT.

The sample holds one count of this clone. The chain is built from TRBV2 and TRBJ1-1; TRBD1 agrees at 9 bases. The CDR3 loop spans 15 amino acids. Germline CDR1 SNHLY, CDR2 FYNNEI. The ends lost 6 bases at V and 3 bases at J; junction bases unmatched: 8. The CDR3 loop is CASRFDRGADTEAFF. The CDR3 DNA reads as TGTGCCAGCAGATTCGACAGGGGGGCAGACACTGAAGCTTTCTTT.

This clone is a singleton in its sample. V usage is TRBV5-4 and J usage is TRBJ1-1; the match to TRBD1 covers 9 bases. Per germline, CDR1 SGHNT and CDR2 YYREEE (reference sequence). Germline trimming cut 4 bases from V and 2 bases from J; bases unmatched to any gene: 9. The CDR3 contains 16 residues. CDR3 protein: CASSPTGGAGNTEAFF. CDR3 nucleotide sequence: TGTGCCAGCAGCCCTACAGGGGGCGCAGGAAACACTGAAGCTTTCTTT.

CDR3 region: CAWSGGGGTGNQPQHF. The CDR3 DNA sequence: TGTGCCTGGAGTGGCGGAGGGGGCACGGGCAATCAGCCCCAGCATTTT. The chain combines TRBV30 with TRBJ1-5; 7 bases fit TRBD1. This CDR3 contains 16 residues. The germline CDR1 and CDR2 sequences are GTSNPN and SVGIG (reference sequence). V lost 1 base and J lost 2; bases outside the gene matches: 8.

The chain carries TRBV5-6 and TRBJ2-7, with 12 bases that match TRBD1. From germline, CDR1 is SGHDT and CDR2 YYEEEE. J lost 6 bases, V lost 1 base, and 5 bases had no gene match. The length of the CDR3 is 15 residues. This CDR3 is CASSLNGDRGREQYF. The CDR3 DNA sequence: TGTGCCAGCAGCTTGAACGGGGACAGGGGGCGCGAGCAGTACTTC. The full variable domain, with the rest looked up from reference TRBV5-6 and TRBJ2-7, is DAGVTQSPTHLIKTRGQQVTLRCSPKSGHDTVSWYQQALGQGPQFIFQYYEEEERQRGNFPDRFSGHQFPNYSSELNVNALLLGDSALYLCASSLNGDRGREQYFGPGTRLTVT.

This rearrangement joins TRBV28 to TRBJ1-1; possibly TRBD1 for D (5 bases). The ends were cut back, 5 bases at V and 3 bases at J, with 10 bases in the middle. The CDR3 runs to 13 residues. Germline V CDR1 and CDR2: MDHEN, SYDVKM. The CDR3 bases are TGTGCCAGCAGTCCCGGGACTGACACTGAAGCTTTCTTT. Its protein is CASSPGTDTEAFF. Full variable domain (rest looked up from reference TRBV28 and TRBJ1-1): DVKVTQSSRYLVKRTGEKVFLECVQDMDHENMFWYRQDPGLGLRLIYFSYDVKMKEKGDIPEGYSVSREKKERFSLILESASTNQTSMYLCASSPGTDTEAFFGQGTRLTVV.

The chain uses TRBV19 and TRBJ2-7; TRBD1 agrees at 9 bases. CDR3 length equals 15 residues. The germline V gene encodes CDR1 LNHDA and CDR2 SQIVND (reference sequence). The ends lost 3 bases at V and 1 base at J; junction bases unmatched: 4. This CDR3 is CASSMGQGNSYEQYF. The CDR3 DNA is TGTGCCAGTAGTATGGGACAGGGAAATTCCTACGAGCAGTACTTC. Looking up the rest from reference TRBV19 and TRBJ2-7 gives the full variable domain: DGGITQSPKYLFRKEGQNVTLSCEQNLNHDAMYWYRQDPGQGLRLIYYSQIVNDFQKGDIAEGYSVSREKKESFPLTVTSAQKNPTAFYLCASSMGQGNSYEQYFGPGTRLTVT.

V and J are TRBV28 and TRBJ2-7; D remains ambiguous. Germline V CDR1 and CDR2: MDHEN, SYDVKM. The CDR3 has 15 residues. The V end lost 3 bases, the J end lost 6 bases, and 18 bases lay between the germline ends. DNA of the CDR3: TGTGCCAGCAGTTTCTTTGTTAGATCGGTCGCCGAGCAGTACTTC. Amino acids: CASSFFVRSVAEQYF.

The chain is built from TRBV7-9 and TRBJ2-7; 12 bases fit TRBD2. J lost 4 bases, V lost 11 bases, and 9 bases had no gene match. The CDR3 has 14 amino acids. CDR1 and CDR2 from the germline V gene are SEHNR and FQNEAQ (reference sequence). The CDR3 region is CALEWTSGEYEQYF. The CDR3 DNA reads as TGTGCCCTTGAGTGGACTAGCGGGGAATACGAGCAGTACTTC.